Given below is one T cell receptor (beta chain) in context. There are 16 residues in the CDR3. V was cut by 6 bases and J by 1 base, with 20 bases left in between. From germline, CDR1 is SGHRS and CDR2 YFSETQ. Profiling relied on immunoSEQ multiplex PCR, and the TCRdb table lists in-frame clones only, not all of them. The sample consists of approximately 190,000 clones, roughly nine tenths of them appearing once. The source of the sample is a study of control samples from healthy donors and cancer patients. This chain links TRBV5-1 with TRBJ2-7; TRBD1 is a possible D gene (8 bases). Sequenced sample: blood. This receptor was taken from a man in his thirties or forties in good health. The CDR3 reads CASTQSGGGGSYEQYF. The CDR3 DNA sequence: TGCGCCAGCACACAATCAGGGGGCGGGGGATCCTACGAGCAGTACTTC.